The clone carrying this TCR beta chain showed up many times. Regions amplified from RNA transcripts were the TCR beta CDR3 regions. Carried out on the TCR CDR3, a first-round RT-PCR used the HTBI primer set. TCRdb re-analysed the multiplex PCR reads in MiXCR, keeping a single row per CDR3 protein. The sample has nearly 600,000 distinct CDR3 sequences; 14% are singletons. Germline V gene lookup returns CDR1 MDHEN and CDR2 SYDVKM. V was trimmed by 4 bases and J by 8 bases, leaving 21 bases between them. The CDR3 contains 16 residues. This specimen belongs to a study of T cells in Graves' hyperthyroidism and ophthalmopathy.

This receptor was identified in a woman younger than 35 with Graves' ophthalmopathy. The chain links TRBV28 to TRBJ2-1; D is perhaps TRBD2 (6 bases). Sequencing was performed on blood. CDR3 sequence reads: CASSSISAGASHEQFF. The CDR3 DNA sequence: TGTGCCAGCAGTTCCATTTCAGCGGGTGCTTCCCATGAGCAGTTCTTC.